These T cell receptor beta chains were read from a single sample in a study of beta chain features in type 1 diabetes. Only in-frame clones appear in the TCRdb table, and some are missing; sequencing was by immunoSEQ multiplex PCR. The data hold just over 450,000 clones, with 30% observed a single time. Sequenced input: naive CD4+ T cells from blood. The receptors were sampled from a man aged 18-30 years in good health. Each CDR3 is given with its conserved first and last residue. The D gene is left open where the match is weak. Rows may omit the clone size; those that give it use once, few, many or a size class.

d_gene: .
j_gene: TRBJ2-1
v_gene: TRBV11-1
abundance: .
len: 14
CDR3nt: TGTGCCAGCAGCCCCCTGGGGCAAAACAATGAGCAGTTCTTC
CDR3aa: CASSPLGQNNEQFF

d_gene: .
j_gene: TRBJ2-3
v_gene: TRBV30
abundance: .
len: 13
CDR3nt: TGTGCCTGGAGTACAGAGACAGGAGATACGCAGTATTTT
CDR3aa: CAWSTETGDTQYF

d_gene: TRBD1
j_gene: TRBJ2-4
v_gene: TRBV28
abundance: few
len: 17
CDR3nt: TGTGCCAGCAGTTTCCATAGACAGGGGATAGCCAAAAACATTCAGTACTTC
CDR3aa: CASSFHRQGIAKNIQYF

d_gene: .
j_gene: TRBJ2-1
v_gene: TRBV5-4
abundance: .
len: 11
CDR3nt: TGTGCCAGTTCATTCCTTAATGAGCAGTTCTTC
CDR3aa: CASSFLNEQFF

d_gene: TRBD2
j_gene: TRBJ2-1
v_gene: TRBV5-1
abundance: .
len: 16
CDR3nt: TGCGCCAGCAGCTTGGGTCTAGCGGGAGGTTACAATGAGCAGTTCTTC
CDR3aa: CASSLGLAGGYNEQFF

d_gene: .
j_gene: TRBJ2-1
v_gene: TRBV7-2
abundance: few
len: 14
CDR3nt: TGTGCCAGCAGCTTAACAGTAGCGAACAATGAGCAGTTCTTC
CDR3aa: CASSLTVANNEQFF

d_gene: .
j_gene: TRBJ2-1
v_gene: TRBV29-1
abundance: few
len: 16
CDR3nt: TGCAGCGTTGAAGAAGGCCGGGACGTAAGTTACAATGAGCAGTTCTTC
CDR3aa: CSVEEGRDVSYNEQFF

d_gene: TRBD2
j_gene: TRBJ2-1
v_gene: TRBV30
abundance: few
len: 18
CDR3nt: TGTGCCTGGAGGGGACTAGCGGGAGGGCTAAGGGGCTACAATGAGCAGTTCTTC
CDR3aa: CAWRGLAGGLRGYNEQFF

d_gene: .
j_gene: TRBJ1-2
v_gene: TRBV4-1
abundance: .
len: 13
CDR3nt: TGCGCCAGCAGCCAAAGTCCGGGGGTTGGCTACACCTTC
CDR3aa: CASSQSPGVGYTF

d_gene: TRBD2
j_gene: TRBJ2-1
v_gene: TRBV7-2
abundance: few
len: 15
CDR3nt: TGTGCCAGCAGCTCTAGCGGGAGAGTCTACAATGAGCAGTTCTTC
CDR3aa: CASSSSGRVYNEQFF

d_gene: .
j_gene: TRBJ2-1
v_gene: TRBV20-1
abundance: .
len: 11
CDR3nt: TGCAGTGCTCTTTTGCGTAGTGAGCAGTTCTTC
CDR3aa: CSALLRSEQFF

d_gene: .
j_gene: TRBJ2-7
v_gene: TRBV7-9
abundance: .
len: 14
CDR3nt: TGTGCCAGCAGCCCACGGAACCCCGGCTACGAGCAGTACTTC
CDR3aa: CASSPRNPGYEQYF

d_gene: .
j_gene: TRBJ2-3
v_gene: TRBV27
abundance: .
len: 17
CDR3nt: TGTGCCAGCAGTTTATCGAGGGCAGGGCGAAGCACAGATACGCAGTATTTT
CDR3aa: CASSLSRAGRSTDTQYF

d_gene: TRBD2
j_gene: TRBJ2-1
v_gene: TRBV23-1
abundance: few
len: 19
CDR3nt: TGCGCCAGCAGTCAATCCGGGACTAGCGGGGTGAGCTCCTACAATGAGCAGTTCTTC
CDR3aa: CASSQSGTSGVSSYNEQFF

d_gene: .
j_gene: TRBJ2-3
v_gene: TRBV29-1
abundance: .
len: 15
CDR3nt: TGCAGCGTTCCTGACCCGGGACCTAACACAGATACGCAGTATTTT
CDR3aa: CSVPDPGPNTDTQYF

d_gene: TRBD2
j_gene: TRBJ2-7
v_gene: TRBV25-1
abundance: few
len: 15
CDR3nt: TGTGCCAGCAGCCCTGCGACTAGCGGGCCCTACGAGCAGTACTTC
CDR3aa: CASSPATSGPYEQYF

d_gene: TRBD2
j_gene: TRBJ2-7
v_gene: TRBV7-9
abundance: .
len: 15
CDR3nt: TGTGCCGGTGGTGGGACTAGCGACTTCTCCTACGAGCAGTACTTC
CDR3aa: CAGGGTSDFSYEQYF

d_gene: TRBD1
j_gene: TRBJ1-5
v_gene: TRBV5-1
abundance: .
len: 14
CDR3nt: TGCGCCAGCAGCTTGCGGCAGGGGGGTCAGCCCCAGCATTTT
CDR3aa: CASSLRQGGQPQHF

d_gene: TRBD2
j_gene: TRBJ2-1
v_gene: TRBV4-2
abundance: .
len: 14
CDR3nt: TGTGCCAGCAGCCAAGTACTAGCGGGAGGGGAGCAGTTCTTC
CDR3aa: CASSQVLAGGEQFF

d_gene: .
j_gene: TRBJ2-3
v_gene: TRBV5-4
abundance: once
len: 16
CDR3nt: TGTGCCAGCAGCTTGCTCGTAGGGACGGGCACAGATACGCAGTATTTT
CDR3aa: CASSLLVGTGTDTQYF

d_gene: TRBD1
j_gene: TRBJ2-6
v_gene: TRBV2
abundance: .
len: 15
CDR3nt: TGTGCCAGCAGTCAAGACAGGGGAAAGGCCAACGTCCTGACTTTC
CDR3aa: CASSQDRGKANVLTF

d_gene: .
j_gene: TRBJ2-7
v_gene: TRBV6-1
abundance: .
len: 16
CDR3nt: TGTGCCAGCAGTGAAGCGCCTGGTGCAGGGAGCTACGAGCAGTACTTC
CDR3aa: CASSEAPGAGSYEQYF